Shown below are 21 T cell receptor beta chains from a single sample sequenced in a study of identical twins. Each CDR3 protein is one row after TCRdb ran MiXCR on the 5' RACE reads. The profile covers about 520,000 distinct CDR3 sequences, with roughly a fifth appearing a single time and under 0.95% taken by the ten largest. This sample also appeared in a second study, on T cells expressing NK-cell markers.

Material for sequencing was CD4+ T cells sorted from blood. The receptors here all came from a woman aged 18-35 years in good health.

This chain links TRBV12-3 or TRBV12-4 with TRBJ2-5; TRBD1 might be the D (6 bases). V lost 7 bases to trimming and J lost 5 bases, with 14 bases between them. The CDR3 runs to 13 residues. DNA of the CDR3: TGTGCCAGCAACAACAGGGCTGGGGAGACCCAGTACTTC. Amino acids: CASNNRAGETQYF.

This chain connects TRBV20-1 to TRBJ1-1; D remains ambiguous. V shed 8 bases and J shed 10 bases, with 8 bases lying between them. CDR1 DFQATT and CDR2 SNEGSKA come from the germline V gene (reference sequence). The CDR3 is 8 residues long. The DNA of the CDR3 is TGCAGTCCGACGGGAGCTTTCTTT. Residues: CSPTGAFF.

The chain recombines TRBV28 with TRBJ1-1; TRBD1 might be the D (5 bases). V dropped 5 bases and J dropped 0 bases, with 10 bases sitting between them. Per the germline V gene, CDR1 is MDHEN and CDR2 is SYDVKM. This CDR3 is 14 amino acids long. The CDR3 DNA reads TGTGCCAGCAGTACACAGGTACTGAACACTGAAGCTTTCTTT. It translates to CASSTQVLNTEAFF. Full variable domain (outside the CDR3, taken from reference TRBV28 and TRBJ1-1): DVKVTQSSRYLVKRTGEKVFLECVQDMDHENMFWYRQDPGLGLRLIYFSYDVKMKEKGDIPEGYSVSREKKERFSLILESASTNQTSMYLCASSTQVLNTEAFFGQGTRLTVV.

This clonotype occurred a few times. J is TRBJ1-1 and V is TRBV4-3; a possible D gene is TRBD1 (5 bases). From germline, CDR1 is LGHNA and CDR2 YSLEER. V was pared by 3 bases and J by 1 base, with 6 bases between. This CDR3 has 13 amino acids. The CDR3 spells CASSHQGNTEAFF. The CDR3 DNA sequence: TGCGCCAGCAGCCACCAGGGGAACACTGAAGCTTTCTTT.

This clonotype occurred many times. This rearrangement joins TRBV10-3 to TRBJ2-3; D remains ambiguous. V was trimmed by 6 bases and J by 2 bases, leaving 3 bases between them. The CDR3 has 11 residues. Germline lookup yields CDR1 ENHRY and CDR2 SYGVKD. The CDR3 spells CAIRSTDTQYF. CDR3 DNA: TGTGCCATCAGATCCACAGATACGCAGTATTTT.

Only a few counts were recorded for this clonotype. The rearrangement joins TRBV28 to TRBJ2-7; 8 nucleotides line up with TRBD2. Germline trimming cut 7 bases from V and 2 bases from J; bases unmatched to any gene: 13. The germline gives CDR1 MDHEN, CDR2 SYDVKM. This CDR3 has 16 amino acids. The CDR3 sequence: CASTSPGLVDTYEQYF. DNA of the CDR3: TGTGCCAGCACCTCGCCGGGACTAGTCGACACCTACGAGCAGTACTTC.

This clonotype has more than one count but fewer than ten. The chain links TRBV12-3 or TRBV12-4 to TRBJ1-1; D gene uncertain. The germline V and J ends were trimmed by 5 bases and 5 bases, with 9 bases remaining between them. The CDR3 sequence is 12 residues long. CDR3 DNA sequence: TGTGCCAGCAGTCGAGTTGAAACTGAAGCTTTCTTT. It encodes CASSRVETEAFF.

This clonotype was recorded a few times. V is TRBV6-5 and J is TRBJ2-5; D is ambiguous. Germline lookup yields CDR1 MNHEY and CDR2 SVGAGI. V was pared by 5 bases and J by 4 bases, with 8 bases between. This CDR3 spans 12 amino acids. The CDR3 DNA reads TGTGCCAGCAGTCAGAGCCGAGAGACCCAGTACTTC. Translated: CASSQSRETQYF.

This rearrangement joins TRBV6-2 or TRBV6-3 to TRBJ2-7; a possible D gene is TRBD2 (7 bases). V was trimmed by 5 bases and J by 3 bases, leaving 14 bases between them. CDR3 size: 14 residues. From germline, CDR1 is MNHEY and CDR2 SVGEGT. DNA of the CDR3: TGTGCCAGCAGTCCGGGCGGGGGCCGCTACGAGCAGTACTTC. Protein product: CASSPGGGRYEQYF.

The sample holds a few counts of this clonotype. This chain uses TRBV5-1 with TRBJ2-7; no clear D. The CDR3 is 13 residues long. Germline loops: CDR1 SGHRS, CDR2 YFSETQ. Trimming removed 2 bases at V and 6 bases at J, with 12 bases between. CDR3 amino acids: CASSLGIRSEQYF. For the CDR3, the DNA is TGCGCCAGCAGCTTAGGTATTCGTAGCGAGCAGTACTTC.

This clonotype showed up just a few times. The rearrangement links TRBV24-1 to TRBJ1-2; D gene uncertain. Trimming shortened V by 1 base and J by 2 bases, and 7 bases separated the two germline ends. The CDR3 is 14 residues long. Germline values: CDR1 KGHDR, CDR2 SFDVKD. The chain's CDR3 is CATSDLNRNYGYTF. In DNA, the CDR3 is TGTGCCACCAGTGATTTAAACAGAAACTATGGCTACACCTTC.

This clonotype showed up just once. The chain has TRBV12-3 or TRBV12-4 and TRBJ2-2, with 7 bases that match TRBD2. The trim removed 2 bases at V and 4 bases at J, leaving 10 bases unmatched. The CDR3 length is 17 residues. The CDR3 DNA is TGTGCCAGCAGTTTACGCGGACTAGGACTACGCACCGGGGAGCTGTTTTTT. As protein: CASSLRGLGLRTGELFF.

The V gene is TRBV29-1, the J gene TRBJ2-3; D assignment may be TRBD1 or TRBD2 (6 bases each). The V gene's germline CDR1 is SQVTM and CDR2 ANQGSEA. The CDR3 totals 14 residues. V gave up 7 bases and J gave up 0 bases, with 14 bases separating them. In nucleotides, the CDR3 is TGCAGCGCCGGGGTCGGGGGCAGCACAGATACGCAGTATTTT. It is translated as CSAGVGGSTDTQYF.

This clonotype was picked up a small number of times. V gene TRBV20-1 combines with J gene TRBJ2-3; D might be TRBD2 (6 bases). Germline values: CDR1 DFQATT, CDR2 SNEGSKA (reference sequence). The CDR3 is made up of 16 amino acids. V was shortened by 1 base and J by 3 bases, with 17 bases between the two germline ends. CDR3 nucleotides: TGCAGTGCTAGAGGCGGTCGTACTAGCCATACAGATACGCAGTATTTT. Translation gives CSARGGRTSHTDTQYF.

Notes on this clonotype: A much larger clone lies a single base off, so this may be a read error. The chain joins TRBV29-1 to TRBJ2-1; 8 positions match TRBD2. Trimming cost V 7 bases and J 7 bases; bases outside gene matches: 12. Looked up from germline, CDR1 is SQVTM and CDR2 is ANQGSEA. There are 14 residues in the CDR3. Written as DNA, the CDR3 is TGCAGCGGGAGGACTAGCAGGAGTTTGAATGAGCAGTTCTTC. Protein sequence: CSGRTSRSLNEQFF.

V and J are TRBV4-3 and TRBJ1-2; the D is unclear. Per germline, CDR1 LGHNA and CDR2 YSLEER. The CDR3 has 14 amino acids. Trimming took off 0 bases at V and 8 bases at J, with 13 bases between the two ends. Here the CDR3 reads CASSQDPQVRGYTF. For the CDR3, the DNA is TGCGCCAGCAGCCAAGACCCCCAGGTGCGCGGCTACACCTTC.

This chain connects TRBV10-2 to TRBJ1-5; possible D gene TRBD1, 6 bases. The CDR3 is 15 residues long. The V and J ends lost 8 bases and 4 bases respectively, with 18 bases between them. CDR1 WSHSY and CDR2 SAAADI come from the germline V gene. Here the CDR3 DNA reads TGCGCCAGCTCGGACTCCGGGGGGCCTAATCAGCCCCAGCATTTT. Encoded protein: CASSDSGGPNQPQHF.

The J gene is TRBJ2-7, the V gene TRBV9; 8 positions agree with TRBD1. V shed 4 bases, J shed 2 bases, and the junction held 5 bases outside the gene matches. Germline V CDR1 and CDR2: SGDLS, YYNGEE. This CDR3 has 14 amino acids. The CDR3 region has the DNA TGTGCCAGCAGCTCGACGGGACAGGCCTACGAGCAGTACTTC. This translates into CASSSTGQAYEQYF.

The sample holds a few counts of this clonotype. The chain combines TRBV20-1 with TRBJ1-6; D ambiguous. V was shortened by 2 bases and J by 7 bases, with 9 bases between the two germline ends. This CDR3 is built from 13 residues. Per the germline V gene, CDR1 is DFQATT and CDR2 is SNEGSKA (reference sequence). The CDR3 DNA reads TGCAGTGCTAGAAGTACAGCGAATTCACCCCTCCACTTT. Protein sequence: CSARSTANSPLHF.

The gene calls are TRBV6-1 and TRBJ1-3; 9 bases agree with TRBD1. Germline V CDR1 and CDR2: MNHNS, SASEGT. The CDR3 length is 15 residues. The V segment lost 6 bases and the J segment 4 bases; nucleotides outside the gene matches: 7. The CDR3, as DNA: TGTGCCAGCAGCCCCGGACAGGGGAGAGGAAACACCATATATTTT. Translated: CASSPGQGRGNTIYF.

In this sample, this clonotype turned up a few times. This chain uses TRBV5-1 with TRBJ2-1; the match to TRBD2 covers 9 bases. V lost 6 bases and J lost 5; bases outside the gene matches: 3. From germline, CDR1 is SGHRS and CDR2 YFSETQ. CDR3 length: 13 residues. CDR3 in DNA: TGCGCCAGCATCGCGGGAGGGAACAATGAGCAGTTCTTC. Protein: CASIAGGNNEQFF. The full variable domain, rest sourced from reference TRBV5-1 and TRBJ2-1, is KAGVTQTPRYLIKTRGQQVTLSCSPISGHRSVSWYQQTPGQGLQFLFEYFSETQRNKGNFPGRFSGRQFSNSRSEMNVSTLELGDSALYLCASIAGGNNEQFFGPGTRLTVL.